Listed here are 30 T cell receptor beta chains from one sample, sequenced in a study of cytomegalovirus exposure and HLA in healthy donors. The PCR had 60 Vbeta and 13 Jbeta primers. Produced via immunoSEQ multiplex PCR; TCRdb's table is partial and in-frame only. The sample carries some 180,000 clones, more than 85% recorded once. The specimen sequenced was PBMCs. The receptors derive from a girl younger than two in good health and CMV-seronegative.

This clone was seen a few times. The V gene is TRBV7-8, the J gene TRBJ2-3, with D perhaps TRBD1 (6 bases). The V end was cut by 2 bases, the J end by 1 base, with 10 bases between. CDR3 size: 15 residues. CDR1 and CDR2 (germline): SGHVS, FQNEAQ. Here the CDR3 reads CASSLHRVGTDTQYF. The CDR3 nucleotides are TGTGCCAGCAGCTTACACAGGGTGGGCACAGATACGCAGTATTTT.

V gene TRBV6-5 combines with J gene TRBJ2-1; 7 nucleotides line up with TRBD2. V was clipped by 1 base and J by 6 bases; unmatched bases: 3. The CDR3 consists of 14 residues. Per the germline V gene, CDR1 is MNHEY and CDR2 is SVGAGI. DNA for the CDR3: TGTGCCAGCAGTTACTTAGGCGGGAGCAATGAGCAGTTCTTC. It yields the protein CASSYLGGSNEQFF.

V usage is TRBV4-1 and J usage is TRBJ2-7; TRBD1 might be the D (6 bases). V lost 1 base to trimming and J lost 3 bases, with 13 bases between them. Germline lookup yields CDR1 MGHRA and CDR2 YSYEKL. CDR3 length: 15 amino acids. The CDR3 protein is CASSQGDTHHYEQYF. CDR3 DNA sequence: TGCGCCAGCAGCCAAGGGGACACGCACCACTACGAGCAGTACTTC.

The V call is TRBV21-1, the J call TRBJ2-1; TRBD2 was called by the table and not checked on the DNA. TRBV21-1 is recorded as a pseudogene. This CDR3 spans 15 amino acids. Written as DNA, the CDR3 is TGTGCCAGCAGCAAACCCGCGGATACCTACAATGAGCAGTTCTTC. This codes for CASSKPADTYNEQFF.

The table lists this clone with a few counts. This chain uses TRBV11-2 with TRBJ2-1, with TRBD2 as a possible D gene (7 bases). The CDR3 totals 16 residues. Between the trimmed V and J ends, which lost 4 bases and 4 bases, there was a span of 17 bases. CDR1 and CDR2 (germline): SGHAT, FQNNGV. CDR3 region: CASSWGGLQEYNEQFF. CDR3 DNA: TGTGCCAGCAGCTGGGGGGGGCTTCAGGAGTACAATGAGCAGTTCTTC.

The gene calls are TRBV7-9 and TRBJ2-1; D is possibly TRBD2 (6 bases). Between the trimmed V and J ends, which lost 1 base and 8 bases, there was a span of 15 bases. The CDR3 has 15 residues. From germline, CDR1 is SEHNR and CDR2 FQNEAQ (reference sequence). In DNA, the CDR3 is TGTGCCAGCAGCTTAGGTAGCGGTGCGGTGGATGAGCAGTTCTTC. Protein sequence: CASSLGSGAVDEQFF.

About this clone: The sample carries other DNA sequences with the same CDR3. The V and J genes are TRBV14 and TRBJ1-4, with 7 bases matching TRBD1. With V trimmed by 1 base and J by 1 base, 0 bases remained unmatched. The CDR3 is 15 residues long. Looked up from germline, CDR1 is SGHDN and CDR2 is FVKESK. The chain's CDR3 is CASSQGQGTNEKLFF. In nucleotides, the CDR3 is TGTGCCAGCAGCCAAGGACAGGGAACTAATGAAAAACTGTTTTTT.

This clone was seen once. The CDR3 nucleotides read TGTGCCAGCAGCATCAGGAGGGGAATGAACACTGAAGCTTTCTTT. Translated, it gives CASSIRRGMNTEAFF. The gene calls are TRBV7-9 and TRBJ1-1, with D perhaps TRBD1 (5 bases). The CDR3 loop spans 15 amino acids. V lost 5 bases, J lost 0 bases, and 13 bases lay in between. Germline lookup yields CDR1 SEHNR and CDR2 FQNEAQ (reference sequence).

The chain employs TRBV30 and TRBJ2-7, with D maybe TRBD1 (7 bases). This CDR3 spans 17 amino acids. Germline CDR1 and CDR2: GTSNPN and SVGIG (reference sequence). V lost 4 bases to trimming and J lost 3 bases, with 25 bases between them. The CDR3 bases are TGTGCCTGGACCCTACAACAGGGGAGTGGGAGGCTCTACGAGCAGTACTTC. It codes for CAWTLQQGSGRLYEQYF.

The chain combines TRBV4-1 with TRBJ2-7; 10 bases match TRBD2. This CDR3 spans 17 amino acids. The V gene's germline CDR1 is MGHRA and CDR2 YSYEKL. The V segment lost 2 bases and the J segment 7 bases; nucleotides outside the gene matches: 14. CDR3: CASSQPTSGHSIREQYF. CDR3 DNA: TGCGCCAGCAGCCAACCGACTAGCGGGCACTCTATACGGGAGCAGTACTTC.

CDR3 in amino acids: CASSQPGLAGVRTGVSTDTQYF. CDR3 nucleotide sequence: TGCGCCAGCAGCCAACCGGGACTAGCGGGGGTCAGGACAGGAGTTAGCACAGATACGCAGTATTTT. V usage is TRBV4-1 and J usage is TRBJ2-3, with 14 bases aligning to TRBD2. With 2 bases clipped from V and 0 bases from J, the junction kept 16 bases outside the gene matches. In germline, CDR1 is MGHRA, CDR2 YSYEKL. CDR3 size: 22 residues.

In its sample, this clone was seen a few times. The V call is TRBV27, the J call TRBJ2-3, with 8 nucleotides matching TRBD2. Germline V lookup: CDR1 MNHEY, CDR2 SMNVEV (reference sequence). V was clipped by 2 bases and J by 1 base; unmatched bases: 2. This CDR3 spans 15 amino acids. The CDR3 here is CASSLTGGGTDTQYF. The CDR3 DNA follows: TGTGCCAGCAGTTTAACGGGGGGGGGCACAGATACGCAGTATTTT.

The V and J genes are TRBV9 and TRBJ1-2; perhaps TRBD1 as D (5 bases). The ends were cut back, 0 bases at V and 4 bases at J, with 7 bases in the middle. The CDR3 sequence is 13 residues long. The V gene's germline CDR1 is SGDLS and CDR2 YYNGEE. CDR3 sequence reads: CASSVGGGYGYTF. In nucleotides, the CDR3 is TGTGCCAGCAGCGTAGGGGGCGGCTATGGCTACACCTTC.

CDR3 DNA: TGCGCCAGCAGCTGGACTATTCCTCCCTCGGAGACCCAGTACTTC. As protein: CASSWTIPPSETQYF. The chain recombines TRBV5-1 with TRBJ2-5, with D possibly matching TRBD2 (6 bases). The CDR3 extends over 15 amino acids. V was clipped by 3 bases and J by 5 bases, with 17 bases between them. Germline V gene sequence: CDR1 SGHRS, CDR2 YFSETQ.

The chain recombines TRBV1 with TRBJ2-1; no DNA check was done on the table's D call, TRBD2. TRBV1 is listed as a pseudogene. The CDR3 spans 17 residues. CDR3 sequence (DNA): TGCACCAGCAGCCAAGATCGGGAGCGGGAGGGCGGGAATGAGCAGTTCTTC. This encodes CTSSQDREREGGNEQFF.

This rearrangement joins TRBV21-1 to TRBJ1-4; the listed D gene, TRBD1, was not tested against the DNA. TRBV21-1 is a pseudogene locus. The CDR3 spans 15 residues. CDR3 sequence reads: CASSKGRTGNEKLFF. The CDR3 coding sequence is TGTGCCAGCAGCAAAGGGAGGACAGGTAATGAAAAACTGTTTTTT.

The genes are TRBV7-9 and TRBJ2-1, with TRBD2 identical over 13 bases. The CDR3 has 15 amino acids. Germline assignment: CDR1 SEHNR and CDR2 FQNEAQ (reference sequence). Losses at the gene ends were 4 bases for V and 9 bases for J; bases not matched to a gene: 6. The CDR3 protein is CASSSGTSGIPEQFF. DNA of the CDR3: TGTGCCAGCAGCTCAGGGACTAGCGGGATTCCTGAGCAGTTCTTC.

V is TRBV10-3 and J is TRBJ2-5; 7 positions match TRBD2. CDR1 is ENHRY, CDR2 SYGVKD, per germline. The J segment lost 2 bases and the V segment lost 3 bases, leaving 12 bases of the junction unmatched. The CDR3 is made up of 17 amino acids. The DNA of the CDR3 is TGTGCCATCAGTGACAGTGATCCGGGACTACAGCAAGAGACCCAGTACTTC. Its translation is CAISDSDPGLQQETQYF.

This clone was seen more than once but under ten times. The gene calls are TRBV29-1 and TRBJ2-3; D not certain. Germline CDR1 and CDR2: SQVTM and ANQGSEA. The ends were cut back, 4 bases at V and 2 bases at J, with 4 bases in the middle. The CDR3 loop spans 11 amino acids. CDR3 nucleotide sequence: TGCAGCGTTGGGCTCACAGATACGCAGTATTTT. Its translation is CSVGLTDTQYF.

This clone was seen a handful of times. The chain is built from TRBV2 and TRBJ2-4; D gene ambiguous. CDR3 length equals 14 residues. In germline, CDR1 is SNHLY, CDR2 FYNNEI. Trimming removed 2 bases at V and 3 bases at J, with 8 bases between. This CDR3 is CASSETGDKNIQYF. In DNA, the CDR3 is TGTGCCAGCAGTGAAACCGGAGACAAAAACATTCAGTACTTC.

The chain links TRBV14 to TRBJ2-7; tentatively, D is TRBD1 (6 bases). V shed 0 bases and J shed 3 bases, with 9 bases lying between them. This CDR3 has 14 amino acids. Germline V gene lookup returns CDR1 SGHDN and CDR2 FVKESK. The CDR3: CASSQEWGHYEQYF. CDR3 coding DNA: TGTGCCAGCAGCCAAGAGTGGGGGCACTACGAGCAGTACTTC.

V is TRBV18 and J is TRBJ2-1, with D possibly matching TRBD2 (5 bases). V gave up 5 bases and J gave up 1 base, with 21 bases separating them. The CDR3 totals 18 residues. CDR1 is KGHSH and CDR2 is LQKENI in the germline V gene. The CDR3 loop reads CASSSPMRGRWSYNEQFF. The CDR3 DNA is TGTGCCAGCTCATCTCCCATGCGCGGGCGGTGGTCCTACAATGAGCAGTTCTTC.

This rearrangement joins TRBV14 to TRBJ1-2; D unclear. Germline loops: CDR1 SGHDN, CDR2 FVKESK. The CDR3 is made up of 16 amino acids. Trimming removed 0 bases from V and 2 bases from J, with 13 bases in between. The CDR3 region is CASSQDLNPSNYGYTF. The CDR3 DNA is TGTGCCAGCAGCCAAGATCTAAACCCCTCGAACTATGGCTACACCTTC.

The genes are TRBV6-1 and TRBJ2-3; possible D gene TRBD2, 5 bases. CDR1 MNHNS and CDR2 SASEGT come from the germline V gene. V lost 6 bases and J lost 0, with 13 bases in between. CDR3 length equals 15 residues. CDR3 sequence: CASRQTWTSTDTQYF. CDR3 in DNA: TGTGCCAGCAGGCAGACGTGGACTAGCACAGATACGCAGTATTTT.

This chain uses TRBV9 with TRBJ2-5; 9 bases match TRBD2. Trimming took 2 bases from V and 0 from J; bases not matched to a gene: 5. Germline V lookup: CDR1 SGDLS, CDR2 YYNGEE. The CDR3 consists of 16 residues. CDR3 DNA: TGTGCCAGCAGCGTGATAGCGGGGGCGTACCAAGAGACCCAGTACTTC. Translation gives CASSVIAGAYQETQYF.

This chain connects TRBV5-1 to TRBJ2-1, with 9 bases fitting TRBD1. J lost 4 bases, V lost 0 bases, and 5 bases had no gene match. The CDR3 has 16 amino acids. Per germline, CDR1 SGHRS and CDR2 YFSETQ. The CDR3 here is CASSLAPDRGYNEQFF. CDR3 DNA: TGCGCCAGCAGCTTGGCCCCGGACAGGGGATACAATGAGCAGTTCTTC.

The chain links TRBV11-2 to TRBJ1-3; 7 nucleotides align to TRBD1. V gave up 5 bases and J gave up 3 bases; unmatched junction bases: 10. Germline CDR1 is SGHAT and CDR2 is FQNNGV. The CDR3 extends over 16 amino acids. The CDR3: CASSLDRSWGGNTIYF. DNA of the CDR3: TGTGCCAGCAGCCTGGACAGGTCGTGGGGTGGAAACACCATATATTTT.

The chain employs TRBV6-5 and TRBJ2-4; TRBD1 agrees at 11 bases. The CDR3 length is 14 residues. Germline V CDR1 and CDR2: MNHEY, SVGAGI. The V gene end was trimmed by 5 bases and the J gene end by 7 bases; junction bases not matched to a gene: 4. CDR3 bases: TGTGCCAGCAGTCCCGGGACAGGGGGGAACATTCAGTACTTC. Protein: CASSPGTGGNIQYF.

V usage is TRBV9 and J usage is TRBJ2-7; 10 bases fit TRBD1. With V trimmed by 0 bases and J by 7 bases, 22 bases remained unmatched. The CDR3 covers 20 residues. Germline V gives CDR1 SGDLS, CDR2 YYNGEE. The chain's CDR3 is CASSVEWWGQGTPTVLEQYF. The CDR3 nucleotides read TGTGCCAGCAGCGTAGAGTGGTGGGGACAGGGGACTCCAACGGTACTGGAGCAGTACTTC.

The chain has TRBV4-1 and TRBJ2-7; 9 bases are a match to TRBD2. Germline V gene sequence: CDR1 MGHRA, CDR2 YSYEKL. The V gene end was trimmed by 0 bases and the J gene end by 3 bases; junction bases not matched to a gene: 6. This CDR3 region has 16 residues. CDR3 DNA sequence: TGCGCCAGCAGCCAAGATTTCGGGACTAGCAGCTACGAGCAGTACTTC. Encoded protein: CASSQDFGTSSYEQYF.